The clone carrying this T cell receptor beta chain was observed many times. The sample is drawn from a study of Graves' ophthalmopathy and Graves' hyperthyroidism. As for the study in general: Peripheral blood collection took place at initial diagnosis, before any treatment.

Moderate-to-severe activity, CAS ≥3, NOSPECS ≥4 and duration under 3 months were recorded for donors with ophthalmopathy. The diagnosis combined clinical symptoms, thyroxine, TRAb, thyroid ultrasound and orbital computed tomography scans. Looked up from germline, CDR1 is SGDLS and CDR2 is YYNGEE. The germline V and J ends were trimmed by 5 bases and 4 bases, with 9 bases remaining between them. This CDR3 is 12 amino acids long. Transcripts of RNA were the source for amplifying TCR beta CDR3 regions. Second-round multiplex PCR came after a first-round RT-PCR that employed HTBI primers. TCRdb passed the multiplex PCR reads through MiXCR, listing each CDR3 protein once. The sample carries 600,000 to 950,000 distinct CDR3 sequences, roughly 41% recorded once.

Source material: peripheral blood. V is TRBV9 and J is TRBJ1-2, with D perhaps matching TRBD1 (5 bases). The TCR was taken from an adult man with Graves' ophthalmopathy. CDR3 in amino acids: CASRQESYGYTF. The CDR3 nucleotides are TGTGCCAGCAGACAGGAGTCCTATGGCTACACCTTC.